The 12 T cell receptor beta chains below were found in one sample sequenced in a study of cytomegalovirus exposure and HLA in healthy donors. The table came from immunoSEQ multiplex PCR; TCRdb's copy has only in-frame clones and leaves some out. The data hold 65,000 or so clones, with about 90% observed a single time. Sequenced material: PBMCs. The receptors were gathered from a young woman in good health and CMV-seronegative.

The gene calls are TRBV28 and TRBJ1-6, with no clear D. With 2 bases removed from V and 9 bases from J, the gap between germline ends came to 14 bases. From germline, CDR1 is MDHEN and CDR2 SYDVKM. The CDR3 is made up of 15 amino acids. The CDR3 protein is CASSLGGRDSSPLHF. DNA for the CDR3: TGTGCCAGCAGTTTAGGTGGGCGGGATAGTTCACCCCTCCACTTT.

The chain recombines TRBV11-2 with TRBJ2-7, with TRBD1 matching over 10 bases. Germline values: CDR1 SGHAT, CDR2 FQNNGV. With 5 bases clipped from V and 6 bases from J, the junction kept 7 bases outside the gene matches. This CDR3 contains 14 residues. CDR3 nucleotide sequence: TGTGCCAGCAGCGGGGGACAGGGGCGCGGCGAGCAGTACTTC. Translated: CASSGGQGRGEQYF.

The V and J genes are TRBV6-4 and TRBJ1-2, with D unclear. This CDR3 has 14 residues. Trimming shortened V by 2 bases and J by 7 bases, and 14 bases separated the two germline ends. CDR1 and CDR2 (germline): MRHNA, SNTAGT. The CDR3 protein is CASSDLHRSGGYTF. As DNA, the CDR3 is TGTGCCAGCAGTGACCTCCATAGGAGTGGTGGCTACACCTTC.

The V gene is TRBV10-3, the J gene TRBJ1-1; 9 bases map to TRBD1. The CDR3 covers 15 residues. Trimming cost V 3 bases and J 0 bases; bases outside gene matches: 2. CDR1 and CDR2 (germline): ENHRY, SYGVKD. In DNA, the CDR3 is TGTGCCATCAGTGAACAGGGGGCCATGAACACTGAAGCTTTCTTT. Translated, it gives CAISEQGAMNTEAFF.

The V and J genes are TRBV28 and TRBJ1-3, with 9 bases that match TRBD1. Germline V gives CDR1 MDHEN, CDR2 SYDVKM. V shed 9 bases and J 2 bases; nucleotides not matched to a gene: 5. The CDR3 extends over 14 amino acids. In nucleotides, the CDR3 is TGTGCCAGTTCCCGGACAGGGGCTGGAAACACCATATATTTT. Encoded protein: CASSRTGAGNTIYF.

The CDR3 here is CASLSQWTEAFF. For the CDR3, the DNA is TGTGCCAGTCTTTCTCAGTGGACTGAAGCTTTCTTT. The chain links TRBV19 to TRBJ1-1; unclear D gene. The V end was cut by 8 bases, the J end by 5 bases, with 12 bases between. This CDR3 contains 12 residues. Germline lookup yields CDR1 LNHDA and CDR2 SQIVND (reference sequence).

The genes are TRBV7-3 and TRBJ1-1; 8 bases align to TRBD1. CDR1 SGHTA and CDR2 FQGTGA come from the germline V gene. V was clipped by 3 bases and J by 5 bases; unmatched bases: 2. This CDR3 spans 13 amino acids. CDR3 nucleotide sequence: TGTGCCAGCAGCTTGACAGGGGAGACTGAAGCTTTCTTT. Translating it yields CASSLTGETEAFF.

The rearrangement uses TRBV27 and TRBJ1-5; TRBD1 matches at 7 bases. The trim removed 3 bases at V and 2 bases at J, leaving 10 bases unmatched. Germline loops: CDR1 MNHEY, CDR2 SMNVEV (reference sequence). The CDR3 sequence is 17 residues long. CDR3 amino acids: CASSLGNRGSGNQPQHF. The CDR3 region has the DNA TGTGCCAGCAGTTTGGGAAACAGGGGATCGGGCAATCAGCCCCAGCATTTT.

The V call is TRBV7-8, the J call TRBJ2-3; weak D call: TRBD2 (5 bases). V dropped 0 bases and J dropped 3 bases, with 7 bases sitting between them. Germline CDR1 reads SGHVS; CDR2 reads FQNEAQ. This CDR3 contains 14 residues. The CDR3 DNA follows: TGTGCCAGCAGCTTAGCCCGGGGTACAGATACGCAGTATTTT. Translation: CASSLARGTDTQYF. The full variable domain, with the rest looked up from reference TRBV7-8 and TRBJ2-3, is GAGVSQSPRYKVAKRGQDVALRCDPISGHVSLFWYQQALGQGPEFLTYFQNEAQLDKSGLPSDRFFAERPEGSVSTLKIQRTQQEDSAVYLCASSLARGTDTQYFGPGTRLTVL.

This chain uses TRBV11-2 with TRBJ1-1, with D perhaps TRBD1 (5 bases). The CDR3 has 17 residues. The germline CDR1 and CDR2 sequences are SGHAT and FQNNGV. Trimming removed 3 bases at V and 0 bases at J, with 17 bases between. For the CDR3, the DNA is TGTGCCAGCAGCTTGCTGACAGTCTACCCAATGAACACTGAAGCTTTCTTT. Translating it yields CASSLLTVYPMNTEAFF.

This clone was seen more than once but under ten times. The chain recombines TRBV5-1 with TRBJ1-1; weak D call: TRBD1 (5 bases). Looked up from germline, CDR1 is SGHRS and CDR2 is YFSETQ. V gave up 0 bases and J gave up 5 bases, with 11 bases separating them. This CDR3 has 14 residues. The CDR3 sequence is CASSLEGDFTEAFF. The CDR3 bases are TGCGCCAGCAGCTTGGAAGGGGATTTTACTGAAGCTTTCTTT.

The chain links TRBV2 to TRBJ1-1, with TRBD1 matching over 9 bases. The CDR3 sequence is 14 residues long. The trim removed 1 base at V and 6 bases at J, leaving 3 bases unmatched. CDR1 is SNHLY and CDR2 is FYNNEI in the germline V gene. The CDR3 DNA sequence: TGTGCCAGCAGTGAAGATTGGGACAGGGCTGAAGCTTTCTTT. It specifies CASSEDWDRAEAFF.